This T cell receptor (beta chain) was identified during a study of blood T cell repertoires in COVID-19. Study-level background: Sources were T cells, B-cell-depleted T cells, or PBMCs; the material itself was cDNA or gDNA.

Assay used: immunoSEQ multiplex PCR; TCRdb lists only in-frame clones, some missing. The repertoire holds some 260,000 clones, with approximately 91% as singletons. The CDR3 extends over 15 amino acids. CDR1 and CDR2 from the germline V gene are MNHNY and SVGAGI (reference sequence). The V gene lost 4 bases and the J gene lost 2 bases, with 15 bases spanning the gap. Sequencing was carried out using peripheral blood. This chain joins TRBV6-6 and TRBJ2-7; D perhaps matches TRBD1 (6 bases). The source of this sequence is a human donor in a cohort sampled during active COVID-19. The CDR3 reads CASSWPSQGTYEQYF. CDR3 nucleotides: TGTGCCAGCAGTTGGCCTTCACAGGGCACCTACGAGCAGTACTTC.